The rows below give T cell receptor beta chains drawn from one sample of a study of shared clonotypes between healthy human individuals. TCRdb's copy holds only in-frame clones and misses some; the assay was immunoSEQ multiplex PCR. The sample lists more than 2 million clones, about 94% occurring once. The sequenced sample consisted of naive CD8+ T cells from PBMCs. These receptors were obtained from a young man in good health. Some clones in this sample may be carry-over from other donors' samples. Each CDR3 is given without its conserved first and last residue. Each record gives: V gene, D gene, CDR3 protein. D genes are given only for firm matches.

TRBV7-9	TRBD2	ASSLSGRTYEQY
TRBV7-6	-	ASSLLGATDTQY
TRBV28	-	ASSLLGTRRETQY
TRBV9	-	ASSVAVASNTGELF
TRBV6-1	-	ASSEAVFAGELF
TRBV5-1	TRBD2	ASSLGLAGALSYEQY
TRBV9	-	ASSLTTVPGGEQY
TRBV7-2	TRBD2	ASSLAGGVGDTQY
TRBV13	-	ASSPLEGPNTGELF
TRBV19	TRBD1	ASSDGTGYAYGYT
TRBV6-4	-	ASSVDTKNTEAF
TRBV7-9	TRBD2	ASSYTYVAGGGTDTQY
TRBV7-2	-	ASSLVARDTQY
TRBV27	-	ASSQIGDLYNSPLH
TRBV4-2	TRBD2	ASSQDGVAGESNEQF
TRBV28	TRBD2	AIRKAGRSSYEQY
TRBV30	TRBD2	AWSVALAGTKYNEQF
TRBV7-6	-	ASSFQRGGDGMNTEAF
TRBV7-9	-	ASSLGGPGSYEQY
TRBV4-1	TRBD1	ASSQVTGEKNTIY
TRBV5-3	-	ARSSDRIDYGYT
TRBV2	-	ASKTYQETQY
TRBV7-9	-	ASSLGGPLRSTGELF
TRBV7-9	TRBD2	ASSLGGSGSNRYEQY
TRBV5-4	-	ASSSVPEGERYEQY
TRBV7-9	-	ASSFPANYEQY
TRBV6-5	-	ASRARGFGKETQY
TRBV29-1	-	SVRSPGQGWFEQY
TRBV27	-	ASTKPGNTEAF
TRBV29-1	TRBD1	GVEFAGGNQPQH
TRBV28	-	ATLPRTNYGYT
TRBV30	-	AWSDLGGNTEAF
TRBV28	-	ASSPYGADNYGYT